This T cell receptor beta chain was profiled in a study of blood T cell repertoires in COVID-19. Study details: PBMCs, B-cell-depleted T cells, or T cells were the source of the cDNA or gDNA that made up the material.

Germline lookup yields CDR1 SGDLS and CDR2 YYNGEE. V shed 7 bases and J shed 5 bases, with 13 bases lying between them. This CDR3 is built from 13 residues. Profiling relied on immunoSEQ multiplex PCR, and the TCRdb table lists in-frame clones only, not all of them. The sample shows over 150,000 clones, more than 70% of them seen only once. The receptor's source is a woman in her 70s who had recovered from COVID-19. The sequenced sample consisted of peripheral blood. The chain has TRBV9 and TRBJ2-4; no definite D call. CDR3 protein: CASSPLGQNIQYF. DNA for the CDR3: TGTGCCAGCTCCCCGTTGGGCCAAAACATTCAGTACTTC.